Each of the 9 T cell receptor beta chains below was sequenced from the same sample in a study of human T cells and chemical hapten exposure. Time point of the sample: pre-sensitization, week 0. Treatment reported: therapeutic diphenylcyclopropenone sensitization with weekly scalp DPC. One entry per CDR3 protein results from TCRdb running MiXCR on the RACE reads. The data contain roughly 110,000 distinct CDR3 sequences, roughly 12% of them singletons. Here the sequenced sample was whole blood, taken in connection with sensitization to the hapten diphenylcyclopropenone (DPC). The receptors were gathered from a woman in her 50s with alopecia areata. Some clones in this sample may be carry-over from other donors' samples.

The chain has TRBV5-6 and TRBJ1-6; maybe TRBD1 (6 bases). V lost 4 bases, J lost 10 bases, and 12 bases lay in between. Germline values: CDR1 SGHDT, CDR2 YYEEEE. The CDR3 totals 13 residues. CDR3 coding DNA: TGTGCCAGCAGCGACAGGAAGGGGTCACCCCTCCACTTT. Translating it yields CASSDRKGSPLHF.

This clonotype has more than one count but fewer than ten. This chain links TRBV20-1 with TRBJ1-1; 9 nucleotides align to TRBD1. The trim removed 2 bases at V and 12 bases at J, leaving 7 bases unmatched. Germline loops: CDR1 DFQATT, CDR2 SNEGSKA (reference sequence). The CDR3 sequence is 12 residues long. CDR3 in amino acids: CSARQTGTGTFF. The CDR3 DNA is TGCAGTGCTAGACAAACCGGGACAGGGACTTTCTTT.

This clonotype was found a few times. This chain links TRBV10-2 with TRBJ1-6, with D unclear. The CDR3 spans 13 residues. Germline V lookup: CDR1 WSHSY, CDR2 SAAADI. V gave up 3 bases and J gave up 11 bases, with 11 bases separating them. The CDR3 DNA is TGCGCCAGCAGTGATAGAGCGCGGCCACCCCTCCACTTT. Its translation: CASSDRARPPLHF.

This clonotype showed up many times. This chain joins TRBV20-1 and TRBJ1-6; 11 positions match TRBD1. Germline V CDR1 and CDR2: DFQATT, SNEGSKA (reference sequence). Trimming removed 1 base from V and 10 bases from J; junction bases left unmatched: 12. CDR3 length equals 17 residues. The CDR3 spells CSARVNIGDRGVSPLHF. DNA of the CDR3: TGCAGTGCTAGAGTGAACATTGGGGACAGGGGGGTGTCACCCCTCCACTTT.

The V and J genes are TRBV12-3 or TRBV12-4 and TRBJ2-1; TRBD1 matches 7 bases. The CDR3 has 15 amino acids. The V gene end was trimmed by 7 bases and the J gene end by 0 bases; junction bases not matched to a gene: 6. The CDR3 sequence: CASNLGQVSYNEQFF. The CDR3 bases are TGTGCCAGCAACCTCGGACAGGTCTCCTACAATGAGCAGTTCTTC.

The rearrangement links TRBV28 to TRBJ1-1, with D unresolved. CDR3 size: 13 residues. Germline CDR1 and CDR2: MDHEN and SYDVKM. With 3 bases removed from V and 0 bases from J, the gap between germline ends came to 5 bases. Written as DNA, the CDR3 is TGTGCCAGCAGTTTGTTGCTGAACACTGAAGCTTTCTTT. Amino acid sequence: CASSLLLNTEAFF.

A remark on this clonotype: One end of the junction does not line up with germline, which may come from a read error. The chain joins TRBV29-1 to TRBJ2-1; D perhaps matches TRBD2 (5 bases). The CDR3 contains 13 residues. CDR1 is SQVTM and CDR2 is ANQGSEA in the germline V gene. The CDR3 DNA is TGTAGCGCAATCCTAGCCTCCTACAATGAGCAGTTCTTC. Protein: CSAILASYNEQFF.

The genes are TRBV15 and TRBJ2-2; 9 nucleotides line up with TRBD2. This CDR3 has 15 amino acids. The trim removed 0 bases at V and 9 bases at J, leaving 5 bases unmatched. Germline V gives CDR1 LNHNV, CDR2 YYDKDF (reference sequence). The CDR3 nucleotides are TGTGCCACCAGCAGAGATTTAGCGGGAGAACGGGAGCTGTTTTTT. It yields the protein CATSRDLAGERELFF.

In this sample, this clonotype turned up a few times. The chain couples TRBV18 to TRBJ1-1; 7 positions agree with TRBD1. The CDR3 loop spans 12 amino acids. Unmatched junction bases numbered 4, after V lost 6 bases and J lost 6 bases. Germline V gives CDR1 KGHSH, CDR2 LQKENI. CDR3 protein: CASSPDRAEAFF. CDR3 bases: TGTGCCAGCTCTCCCGACAGGGCTGAAGCTTTCTTT.